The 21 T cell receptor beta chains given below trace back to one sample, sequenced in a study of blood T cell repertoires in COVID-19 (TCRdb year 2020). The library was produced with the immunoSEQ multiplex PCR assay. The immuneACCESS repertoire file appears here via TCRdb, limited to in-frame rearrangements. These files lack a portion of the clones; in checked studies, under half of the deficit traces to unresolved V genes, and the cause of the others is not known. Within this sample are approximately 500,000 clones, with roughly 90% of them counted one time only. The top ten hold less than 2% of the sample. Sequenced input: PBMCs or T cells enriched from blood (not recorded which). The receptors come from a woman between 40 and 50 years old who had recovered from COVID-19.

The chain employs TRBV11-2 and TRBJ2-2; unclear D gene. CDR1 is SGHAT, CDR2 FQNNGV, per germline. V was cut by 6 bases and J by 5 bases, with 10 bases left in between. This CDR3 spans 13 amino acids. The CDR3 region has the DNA TGTGCCAGCAGTCCTGTGTTTACCGGGGAGCTGTTTTTT. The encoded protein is CASSPVFTGELFF.

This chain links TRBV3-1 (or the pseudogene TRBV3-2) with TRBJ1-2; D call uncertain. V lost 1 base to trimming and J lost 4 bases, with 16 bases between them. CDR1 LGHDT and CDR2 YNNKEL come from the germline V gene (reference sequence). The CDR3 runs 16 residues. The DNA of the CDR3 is TGTGCCAGCAGCCAAGGATGGGCGGGAGAGGCCTATGGCTACACCTTC. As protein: CASSQGWAGEAYGYTF.

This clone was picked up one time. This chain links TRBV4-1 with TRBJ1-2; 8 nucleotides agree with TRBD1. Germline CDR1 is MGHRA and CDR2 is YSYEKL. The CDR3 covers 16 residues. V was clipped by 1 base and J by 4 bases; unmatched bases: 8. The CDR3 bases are TGCGCCAGCAGCCAAGTAGGCAGGGGGCTGAGCTATGGCTACACCTTC. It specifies CASSQVGRGLSYGYTF.

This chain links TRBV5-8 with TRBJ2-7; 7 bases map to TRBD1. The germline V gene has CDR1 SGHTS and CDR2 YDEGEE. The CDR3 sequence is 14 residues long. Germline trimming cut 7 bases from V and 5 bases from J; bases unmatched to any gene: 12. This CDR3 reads CASHSPGGLDEQYF. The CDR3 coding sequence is TGTGCCAGCCATTCGCCAGGGGGATTGGACGAGCAGTACTTC. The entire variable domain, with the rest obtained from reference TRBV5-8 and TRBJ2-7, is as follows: EAGVTQSPTHLIKTRGQQATLRCSPISGHTSVYWYQQALGLGLQFLLWYDEGEERNRGNFPPRFSGRQFPNYSSELNVNALELEDSALYLCASHSPGGLDEQYFGPGTRLTVT.

CDR3 sequence reads: CASSEAGVGKNIQYF. CDR3 coding DNA: TGTGCCAGCAGTGAGGCAGGGGTAGGCAAAAACATTCAGTACTTC. The chain joins TRBV6-1 to TRBJ2-4; perhaps TRBD1 as D (6 bases). The germline CDR1 and CDR2 sequences are MNHNS and SASEGT. The length of the CDR3 is 15 residues. Trimming cost V 3 bases and J 3 bases, with 12 bases left between them.

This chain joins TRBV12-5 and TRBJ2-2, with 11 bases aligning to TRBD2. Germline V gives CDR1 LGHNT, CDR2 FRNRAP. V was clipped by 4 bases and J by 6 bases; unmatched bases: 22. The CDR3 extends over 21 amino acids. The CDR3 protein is CASGSLPGTNSGRASSGELFF. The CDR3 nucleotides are TGTGCTAGTGGTTCCCTGCCTGGAACGAATAGCGGGAGGGCCTCGTCCGGGGAGCTGTTTTTT.

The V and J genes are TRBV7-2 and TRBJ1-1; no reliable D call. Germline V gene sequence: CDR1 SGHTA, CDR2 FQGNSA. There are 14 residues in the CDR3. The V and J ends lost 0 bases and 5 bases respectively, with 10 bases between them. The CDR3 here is CASSLALGPTEAFF. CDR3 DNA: TGTGCCAGCAGCTTAGCGCTTGGCCCTACTGAAGCTTTCTTT. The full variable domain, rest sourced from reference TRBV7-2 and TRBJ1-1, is GAGVSQSPSNKVTEKGKDVELRCDPISGHTALYWYRQSLGQGLEFLIYFQGNSAPDKSGLPSDRFSAERTGGSVSTLTIQRTQQEDSAVYLCASSLALGPTEAFFGQGTRLTVV.

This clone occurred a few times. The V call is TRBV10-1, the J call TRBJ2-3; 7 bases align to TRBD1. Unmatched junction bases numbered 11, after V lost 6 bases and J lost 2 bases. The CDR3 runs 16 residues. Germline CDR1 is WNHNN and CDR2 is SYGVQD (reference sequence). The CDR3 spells CASRRGAGGSTDTQYF. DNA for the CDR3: TGCGCCAGCAGGCGTGGGGCAGGGGGTTCCACAGATACGCAGTATTTT.

In DNA form, the CDR3 reads TGTGCCAGCAGCCTCGCAGGGGATGGCTACACCTTC. Protein product: CASSLAGDGYTF. This sequence joins TRBV7-9 and TRBJ1-2, with D possibly being TRBD1 (6 bases). V was shortened by 5 bases and J by 6 bases, with 10 bases between the two germline ends. CDR1 and CDR2 (germline): SEHNR, FQNEAQ (reference sequence). The CDR3 consists of 12 residues.

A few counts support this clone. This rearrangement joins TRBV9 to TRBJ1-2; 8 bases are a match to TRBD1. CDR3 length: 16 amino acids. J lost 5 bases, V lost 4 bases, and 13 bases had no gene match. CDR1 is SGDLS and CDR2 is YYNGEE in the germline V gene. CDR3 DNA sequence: TGTGCCAGCAGCACAGGACAGGGTGGGTACCCATATGGCTACACCTTC. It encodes CASSTGQGGYPYGYTF.

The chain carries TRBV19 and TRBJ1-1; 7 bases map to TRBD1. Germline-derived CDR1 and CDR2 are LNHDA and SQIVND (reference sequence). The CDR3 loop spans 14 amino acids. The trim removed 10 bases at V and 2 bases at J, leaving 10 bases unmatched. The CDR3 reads CATGTDRDNTEAFF. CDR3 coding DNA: TGTGCCACCGGAACTGACAGGGATAACACTGAAGCTTTCTTT.

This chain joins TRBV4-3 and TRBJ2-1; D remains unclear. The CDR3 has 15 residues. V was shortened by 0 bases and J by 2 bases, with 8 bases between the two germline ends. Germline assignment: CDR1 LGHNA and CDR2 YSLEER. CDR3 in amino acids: CASSQDLVAYNEQFF. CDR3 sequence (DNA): TGCGCCAGCAGCCAAGATCTAGTTGCCTACAATGAGCAGTTCTTC.

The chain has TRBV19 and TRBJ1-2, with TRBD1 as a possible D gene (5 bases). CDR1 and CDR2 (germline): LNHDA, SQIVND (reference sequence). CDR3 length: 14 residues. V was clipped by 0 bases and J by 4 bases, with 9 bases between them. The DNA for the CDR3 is TGTGCCAGTAGTATAGATCTGGGGGGCTATGGCTACACCTTC. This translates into CASSIDLGGYGYTF.

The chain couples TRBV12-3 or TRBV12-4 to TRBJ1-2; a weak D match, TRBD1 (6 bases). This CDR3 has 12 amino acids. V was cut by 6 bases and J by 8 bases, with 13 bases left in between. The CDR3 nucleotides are TGTGCCAGCAGACCAGGGGTGGGGGGCTACACCTTC. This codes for CASRPGVGGYTF.

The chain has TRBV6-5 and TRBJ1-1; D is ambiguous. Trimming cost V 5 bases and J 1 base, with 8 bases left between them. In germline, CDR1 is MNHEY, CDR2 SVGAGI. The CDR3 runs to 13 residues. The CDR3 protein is CASSQRGNTEAFF. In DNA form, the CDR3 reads TGTGCCAGCAGTCAACGGGGGAACACTGAAGCTTTCTTT.

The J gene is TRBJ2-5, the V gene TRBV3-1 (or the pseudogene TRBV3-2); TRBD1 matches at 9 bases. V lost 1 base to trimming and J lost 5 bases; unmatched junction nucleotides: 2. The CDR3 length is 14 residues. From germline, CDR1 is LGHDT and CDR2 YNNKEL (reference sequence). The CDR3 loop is CASSQVTGGETQYF. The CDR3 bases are TGTGCCAGCAGCCAAGTTACAGGGGGCGAGACCCAGTACTTC.

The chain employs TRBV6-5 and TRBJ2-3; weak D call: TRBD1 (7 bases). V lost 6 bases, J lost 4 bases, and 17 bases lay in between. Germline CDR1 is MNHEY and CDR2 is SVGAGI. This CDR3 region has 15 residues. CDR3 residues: CASSRRQGGADTQYF. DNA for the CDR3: TGTGCCAGCAGCCGCAGACAGGGAGGTGCAGATACGCAGTATTTT.

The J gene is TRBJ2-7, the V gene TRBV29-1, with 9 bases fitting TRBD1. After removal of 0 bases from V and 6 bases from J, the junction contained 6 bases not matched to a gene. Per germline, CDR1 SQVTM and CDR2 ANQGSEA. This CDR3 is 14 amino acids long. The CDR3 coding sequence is TGCAGCGTTGAAGATCGGGACAGGGTTGGCGAGCAGTACTTC. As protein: CSVEDRDRVGEQYF.

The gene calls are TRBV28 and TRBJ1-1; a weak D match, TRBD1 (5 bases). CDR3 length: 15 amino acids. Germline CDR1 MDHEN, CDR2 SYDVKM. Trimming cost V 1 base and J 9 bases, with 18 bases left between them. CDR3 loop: CASSLSQRKGNKAFF. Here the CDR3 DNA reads TGTGCCAGCAGTTTATCCCAAAGAAAGGGGAATAAAGCTTTCTTT.

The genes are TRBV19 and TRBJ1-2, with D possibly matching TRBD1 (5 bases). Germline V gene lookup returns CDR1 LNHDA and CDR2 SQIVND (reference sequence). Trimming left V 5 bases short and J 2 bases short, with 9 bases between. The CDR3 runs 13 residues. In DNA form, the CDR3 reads TGTGCCAGTAGTGTGGGGCAGAACTATGGCTACACCTTC. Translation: CASSVGQNYGYTF.

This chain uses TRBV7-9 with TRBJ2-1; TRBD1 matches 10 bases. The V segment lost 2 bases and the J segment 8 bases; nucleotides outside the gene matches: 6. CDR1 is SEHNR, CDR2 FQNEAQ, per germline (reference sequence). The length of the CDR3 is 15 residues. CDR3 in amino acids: CASSLFGTGAYEQFF. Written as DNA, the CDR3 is TGTGCCAGCAGCTTATTCGGGACAGGGGCGTATGAGCAGTTCTTC.